This record concerns one T cell receptor beta chain sequence. Germline V CDR1 and CDR2: SGHDT, YYEEEE. This CDR3 is 16 amino acids long. V shed 0 bases and J shed 2 bases, with 12 bases lying between them. The data were obtained in a study of blood T cell repertoires in COVID-19. Study as a whole: There were acute and convalescent COVID-19 samples, and they came from the United States, Italy and Spain. Sample material is recorded as cDNA or gDNA derived from T cells, B-cell-depleted T cells, or PBMCs.

Original processing notes: It was from reference gene primer amplification that nucleated cell counts were estimated. Generated by immunoSEQ multiplex PCR, the TCRdb table keeps only in-frame clones and is missing some. The DNA was the basis for D and trimming; V, J and clone size are from that table. This sample has around 110,000 clones, with 84% found just once. Material: peripheral blood. The origin of this receptor is an older woman with acute or convalescent COVID-19. The chain carries TRBV5-6 and TRBJ1-3, with a tentative D call TRBD1 (5 bases). This CDR3 is CASSLVQGIAGNTIYF. The CDR3 region has the DNA TGTGCCAGCAGCTTGGTCCAGGGTATAGCTGGAAACACCATATATTTT. Complete variable domain (other parts from reference TRBV5-6 and TRBJ1-3): DAGVTQSPTHLIKTRGQQVTLRCSPKSGHDTVSWYQQALGQGPQFIFQYYEEEERQRGNFPDRFSGHQFPNYSSELNVNALLLGDSALYLCASSLVQGIAGNTIYFGEGSWLTVV.